These T cell receptor beta chains were read from a single sample in a study of shared clonotypes between healthy human individuals. The table came from immunoSEQ multiplex PCR; TCRdb's copy has only in-frame clones and leaves some out. The data contain 2 million to 2.5 million clones, approximately 96% of them singletons. The source material was naive CD4+ T cells sorted from blood. The source of these receptors is a man aged 18 to 29 in good health. Each CDR3 is given with its conserved first and last residue. Fields, in order: J gene, V gene, CDR3 protein.

>TRBJ2-1|TRBV5-1
CASSPGLAGEYGEQFF
>TRBJ2-3|TRBV29-1
CSVEPGLGTDTQYF
>TRBJ1-6|TRBV25-1
CASSEWAAVVDSPLHF
>TRBJ1-1|TRBV5-4
CASSPDGGRTEAFF
>TRBJ2-4|TRBV4-1
CASSQDLGTQQIAKNIQYF
>TRBJ1-2|TRBV18
CASSSPGPRAGYTF
>TRBJ1-5|TRBV28
CASSPFPANQPQHF
>TRBJ2-2|TRBV9
CASSTGTSGTPTGELFF
>TRBJ1-2|TRBV29-1
CSVERGGGYGYTF
>TRBJ1-3|TRBV28
CASSPASTGSRNTIYF
>TRBJ2-3|TRBV9
CASSVAAAGGPTDTQYF
>TRBJ2-7|TRBV5-1
CASSLRGDTSLSSYEQYF
>TRBJ2-3|TRBV5-1
CASSWTQRGRGGTDTQYF
>TRBJ1-5|TRBV10-3
CAISESDRANNQPQHF
>TRBJ2-7|TRBV5-1
CASSPQPGQGAYEQYF
>TRBJ1-2|TRBV5-1
CASSRGTGEGYTF
>TRBJ1-6|TRBV2
CASSPGQGEPGLHF
>TRBJ2-5|TRBV19
CASKTRDDRNGETQYF
>TRBJ1-1|TRBV6-5
CASTGDTEAFF
>TRBJ2-7|TRBV5-1
CASSLADRVRGEQYF
>TRBJ2-2|TRBV6-5
CASTGLEKTGELFF
>TRBJ2-3|TRBV30
CAWSVGTRSSSDTQYF
>TRBJ1-3|TRBV6-5
CASSREGSGNTIYF
>TRBJ2-2|TRBV5-1
CASSLWQNTGELFF
>TRBJ2-7|TRBV10-2
CASSEMSSYEQYF
>TRBJ2-5|TRBV6-6
CASSYISGGAQYF
>TRBJ1-6|TRBV29-1
CSVDYAGGNNSPLHF
>TRBJ2-3|TRBV11-2
CASSPSVDTQYF
>TRBJ1-1|TRBV25-1
CASTDRGRTEAFF
>TRBJ2-5|TRBV5-1
CASSLEFVEQGQYF
>TRBJ2-1|TRBV28
CASNRLAGEYNEQFF
>TRBJ2-5|TRBV6-5
CASSYSAGGPGETQYF
>TRBJ2-7|TRBV6-5
CASNRDRYEQYF
>TRBJ2-1|TRBV4-2
CASSQGNGAYNEQFF
>TRBJ1-5|TRBV7-2
CASSPQSGQPQHF
>TRBJ2-3|TRBV7-7
CASSGRQSDTQYF
>TRBJ1-4|TRBV5-4
CASAGGANEKLFF
>TRBJ1-1|TRBV30
CAWRGQLNTEAFF
>TRBJ1-6|TRBV7-3
CASSTNRDYNSPLHF
>TRBJ2-7|TRBV5-4
CASSLGGTDRYEQYF
>TRBJ2-7|TRBV30
CAWRTTGQTYEQYF
>TRBJ2-7|TRBV9
CASSVDWISSYEQYF
>TRBJ2-6|TRBV19
CASSIQGSPGGANVLTF
>TRBJ1-4|TRBV18
CASSQPGWGLDEKLFF
>TRBJ2-5|TRBV7-3
CASSLQTSPLETQYF
>.|TRBV10-3
CAISGGTVYEQYF
>TRBJ2-5|TRBV19
CASSIGQGFKTQYF
>TRBJ1-1|TRBV5-1
CASSTILGNTEAFF
>TRBJ2-7|TRBV18
CASSPPLRDTLYEQYF
>TRBJ1-1|TRBV7-6
CASSLQGAATEAFF